The rows below give T cell receptor beta chains drawn from one sample of a study of OX40 agonist ivuxolimab in advanced cancers. Profiling relied on immunoSEQ multiplex PCR, and the TCRdb table lists in-frame clones only, not all of them. Of 30,000 to 35,000 clones in the sample, 65% to 90% were seen once. The starting material was CD4+ or CD8+ T cells sorted from blood, obtained in a trial of the OX40 agonist ivuxolimab. The receptors here all came from an adult with an advanced solid tumor such as melanoma, head and neck, liver or kidney cancer. CDR3s include the opening cysteine and the closing phenylalanine or tryptophan. D genes are given only for firm matches. Clone size is shown for a subset of rows, as once, few, many or a class of expanded clone.

CASSDRYEQYF	TGTGCCAGCAGCGACCGCTACGAGCAGTACTTC	TRBV7-9	TRBJ2-7	.	.
CASRKPRGLSWETQYF	TGTGCCAGCAGAAAACCCCGGGGGTTGTCATGGGAGACCCAGTACTTC	TRBV7-2	TRBJ2-5	.	.
CASSEHRRPTGELFF	TGTGCCAGCAGCGAGCACAGGAGACCCACCGGGGAGCTGTTTTTT	TRBV9	TRBJ2-2	.	.
CASSQLGTEEQYF	TGCGCCAGCAGCCAACTAGGGACAGAAGAGCAGTACTTC	TRBV5-1	TRBJ2-7	.	TRBD1
CASSLDFGGEQYF	TGTGCCAGCAGCTTAGATTTCGGGGGCGAGCAGTACTTC	TRBV7-2	TRBJ2-7	.	.
CASSPDRTTGELFF	TGTGCCAGCTCACCGGACAGGACCACCGGGGAGCTGTTTTTT	TRBV18	TRBJ2-2	.	TRBD1
CASSVSTSGRAPEAQYF	TGTGCCAGCAGCGTTTCTACTAGCGGGAGGGCTCCCGAGGCGCAGTATTTT	TRBV9	TRBJ2-3	few	TRBD2
CASSPWTGPHNEQFF	TGTGCCAGCAGCCCTTGGACAGGGCCCCACAATGAGCAGTTCTTC	TRBV5-5	TRBJ2-1	.	TRBD1
CASSHGTGRGAFF	TGTGCCAGCAGCCACGGGACAGGGCGAGGAGCTTTCTTT	TRBV11-2	TRBJ1-1	.	TRBD1
CASSVETGGNTIYF	TGTGCCAGCAGCGTAGAGACGGGTGGAAACACCATATATTTT	TRBV9	TRBJ1-3	.	.
CASSPGTFSPLHF	TGTGCCAGCAGCCCCGGGACATTCTCACCCCTCCACTTT	TRBV7-2	TRBJ1-6	.	.
CASRLGDRAIKSYYNEQFF	TGTGCCAGCAGGTTAGGAGACAGGGCTATTAAAAGCTACTACAATGAGCAGTTCTTC	TRBV11-2	TRBJ2-1	.	TRBD1
CASSYASQEPYEQYF	TGTGCCAGCAGTTACGCGTCACAGGAACCCTACGAGCAGTACTTC	TRBV6-5	TRBJ2-7	.	.
CASSPRGGDQFF	TGTGCCAGCTCACCCCGCGGGGGGGACCAGTTCTTC	TRBV18	TRBJ2-1	.	TRBD2
CASSLQRGRESPLHF	TGCGCCAGCAGCTTGCAACGGGGTCGCGAGTCACCCCTCCACTTT	TRBV5-1	TRBJ1-6	.	.
CASNKVGDTQYF	TGTGCCAGCAACAAAGTAGGAGATACGCAGTATTTT	TRBV11-2	TRBJ2-3	once	.
CASSQDQGQVNTEAFF	TGCGCCAGCAGCCAAGATCAGGGACAGGTGAACACTGAAGCTTTCTTT	TRBV4-1	TRBJ1-1	few	TRBD1
CASSQDYNNYGYTF	TGCGCCAGCAGCCAGGACTATAATAACTATGGCTACACCTTC	TRBV4-3	TRBJ1-2	.	.
CASSQDRISGYTEAFF	TGTGCCAGCAGCCAAGACAGAATCTCTGGGTATACTGAAGCTTTCTTT	TRBV4-2	TRBJ1-1	.	.
CASSPGPVNTEAFF	TGTGCCAGCTCACCAGGGCCGGTGAACACTGAAGCTTTCTTT	TRBV18	TRBJ1-1	.	.
CSADGTARNEQFF	TGCAGCGCTGACGGGACAGCGAGAAATGAGCAGTTCTTC	TRBV29-1	TRBJ2-1	.	TRBD1
CAIRPGLAGSAETQYF	TGTGCCATCAGGCCCGGACTAGCGGGGTCCGCAGAGACCCAGTACTTC	TRBV10-3	TRBJ2-5	.	TRBD2
CASSPSTGANTEAFF	TGTGCCAGCAGTCCCAGCACAGGGGCCAACACTGAAGCTTTCTTT	TRBV6-1	TRBJ1-1	.	TRBD1
CASSQTSGGSYQETQYF	TGCGCCAGCAGCCAAACTAGCGGGGGGTCGTACCAAGAGACCCAGTACTTC	TRBV4-1	TRBJ2-5	.	TRBD2
CASSLGPGTDTQYF	TGTGCCAGCAGCCTTGGACCTGGCACAGATACGCAGTATTTT	TRBV7-6	TRBJ2-3	.	.
CASRRGISGNTIYF	TGTGCCAGCCGTAGGGGGATCTCTGGAAACACCATATATTTT	TRBV6-6	TRBJ1-3	.	.
CAWSVGAEQYF	TGTGCCTGGTCGGTCGGGGCGGAGCAGTACTTC	TRBV30	TRBJ2-7	.	.